These 27 T cell receptor beta chains share one sample of origin, sequenced in a study of T cell responses to AZD1222 COVID-19 vaccine. Sequencing used immunoSEQ multiplex PCR; TCRdb keeps in-frame clones, though not all of them. The sample contains about 120,000 clones, around 87% of which appear only once. This sample comprised peripheral blood, obtained 28 days after the second AZD1222 dose. The receptors come from an adult who received the AZD1222 COVID-19 vaccine.

J is TRBJ1-1 and V is TRBV5-1; maybe TRBD1 (5 bases). The germline gives CDR1 SGHRS, CDR2 YFSETQ. V was clipped by 0 bases and J by 4 bases, with 13 bases between them. This CDR3 spans 15 amino acids. CDR3 amino acids: CASSLDGPGRTEAFF. CDR3 coding DNA: TGCGCCAGCAGCTTGGACGGGCCGGGACGCACTGAAGCTTTCTTT.

This chain connects TRBV3-1 (or the pseudogene TRBV3-2) to TRBJ2-2, with a possible D match to TRBD1 (6 bases). Per germline, CDR1 LGHDT and CDR2 YNNKEL (reference sequence). CDR3 length equals 16 residues. Trimming shortened V by 0 bases and J by 2 bases, and 10 bases separated the two germline ends. This CDR3 reads CASSQDGTPNTGELFF. The CDR3 coding sequence is TGTGCCAGCAGCCAAGATGGGACACCCAACACCGGGGAGCTGTTTTTT.

V gene TRBV18 combines with J gene TRBJ2-6, with 7 bases fitting TRBD1. Trimming at V came to 4 bases and at J to 2 bases, leaving 11 bases not matched to a gene. Germline V lookup: CDR1 KGHSH, CDR2 LQKENI. This CDR3 is 18 amino acids long. The CDR3: CASSLGAGGVAGANVLTF. CDR3 DNA sequence: TGTGCCAGCTCACTAGGGGCAGGGGGAGTTGCTGGGGCCAACGTCCTGACTTTC.

The CDR3 DNA sequence: TGTGCCTGGAGTCTCGGACACGGTAACACTGAAGCTTTCTTT. Its translation is CAWSLGHGNTEAFF. The chain employs TRBV30 and TRBJ1-1, with D possibly matching TRBD1 (5 bases). CDR3 size: 14 residues. V gave up 2 bases and J gave up 2 bases, with 12 bases separating them. CDR1 is GTSNPN, CDR2 SVGIG, per germline (reference sequence).

This clone was found many times. The rearrangement joins TRBV5-6 to TRBJ1-2, with D uncertain. Germline V gene sequence: CDR1 SGHDT, CDR2 YYEEEE. The CDR3 runs to 10 residues. Trimming stripped 4 bases from V and 9 bases from J, with 7 bases between. The CDR3 loop is CASSPPRYTF. The CDR3 DNA reads TGTGCCAGCAGCCCGCCGCGCTACACCTTC.

This rearrangement joins TRBV6-1 to TRBJ2-3, with 7 positions matching TRBD1. The germline gives CDR1 MNHNS, CDR2 SASEGT. Germline trimming cut 4 bases from V and 1 base from J; bases unmatched to any gene: 11. This CDR3 has 17 residues. CDR3 nucleotides: TGTGCCAGCAGTGCGAACTTTTATGGACAGGGCACAGATACGCAGTATTTT. Its translation: CASSANFYGQGTDTQYF.

The V call is TRBV10-1, the J call TRBJ2-2; D not certain. Trimming removed 4 bases from V and 5 bases from J, with 11 bases in between. The CDR3 runs to 14 residues. CDR1 is WNHNN, CDR2 SYGVQD, per germline (reference sequence). The CDR3 is CASSADLWTGELFF. The DNA for the CDR3 is TGCGCCAGCAGTGCGGACCTATGGACCGGGGAGCTGTTTTTT.

The chain uses TRBV5-1 and TRBJ1-1; 9 nucleotides agree with TRBD1. J gave up 1 base and V 5 bases, and 3 bases lay outside the gene matches. The CDR3 length is 14 residues. CDR1 and CDR2 (germline): SGHRS, YFSETQ. CDR3 nucleotides: TGCGCCAGCAGACTGGGACAGGGGAACACTGAAGCTTTCTTT. Residues: CASRLGQGNTEAFF.

This rearrangement joins TRBV3-1 (or the pseudogene TRBV3-2) to TRBJ2-7; D is ambiguous. The germline V gene has CDR1 LGHDT and CDR2 YNNKEL (reference sequence). The V gene lost 0 bases and the J gene lost 1 base, with 10 bases spanning the gap. CDR3 size: 15 residues. The CDR3 reads CASSQEGSPSYEQYF. CDR3 coding DNA: TGTGCCAGCAGCCAAGAAGGGTCCCCTTCCTACGAGCAGTACTTC.

The chain recombines TRBV4-1 with TRBJ1-1; TRBD1 might be the D (5 bases). Germline loops: CDR1 MGHRA, CDR2 YSYEKL. The V end lost 6 bases, the J end lost 0 bases, and 14 bases lay between the germline ends. The CDR3 runs to 15 residues. The CDR3 here is CASSLPGRMNTEAFF. CDR3 nucleotide sequence: TGCGCCAGCAGTTTACCGGGACGGATGAACACTGAAGCTTTCTTT.

The genes are TRBV7-2 and TRBJ1-3, with D maybe TRBD1 (6 bases). With 5 bases removed from V and 4 bases from J, the gap between germline ends came to 12 bases. Germline V CDR1 and CDR2: SGHTA, FQGNSA. The CDR3 loop spans 14 amino acids. CDR3 protein: CASSPRQEGNTIYF. The CDR3 DNA reads TGTGCCAGCAGCCCCCGACAGGAAGGAAACACCATATATTTT.

The chain is built from TRBV28 and TRBJ1-2; D gene ambiguous. Trimming cost V 4 bases and J 4 bases, with 13 bases left between them. Germline assignment: CDR1 MDHEN and CDR2 SYDVKM. The CDR3 is 14 amino acids. For the CDR3, the DNA is TGTGCCAGCAGTTCCCTGATGAGGTTCTATGGCTACACCTTC. Translating gives CASSSLMRFYGYTF.

The V gene is TRBV11-1, the J gene TRBJ2-1; D tentatively fits TRBD1 or TRBD2 (5 bases each). Trimming cost V 1 base and J 2 bases, with 6 bases left between them. This CDR3 contains 14 residues. CDR1 and CDR2 from the germline V gene are SGHAT and FQDESV (reference sequence). CDR3 in amino acids: CASSLGGTYNEQFF. The CDR3 DNA follows: TGTGCCAGCAGCTTAGGGGGGACCTACAATGAGCAGTTCTTC.

V usage is TRBV6-5 and J usage is TRBJ2-3; D is perhaps TRBD1 (6 bases). Trimming cost V 6 bases and J 4 bases, with 17 bases left between them. Germline V gene sequence: CDR1 MNHEY, CDR2 SVGAGI. The CDR3 length is 15 residues. The CDR3 DNA reads TGTGCCAGCAGACAGATCGGGACATACGCAGATACGCAGTATTTT. It is translated as CASRQIGTYADTQYF.

This chain uses TRBV11-3 with TRBJ2-5; tentative D call: TRBD1 (5 bases). Looked up from germline, CDR1 is SGHNT and CDR2 is YENEEA. This CDR3 contains 16 residues. Trimming removed 5 bases from V and 1 base from J, with 17 bases in between. The CDR3: CASSPWTTDSQETQYF. DNA for the CDR3: TGTGCCAGCAGCCCATGGACAACCGACTCCCAAGAGACCCAGTACTTC.

This chain links TRBV5-1 with TRBJ1-1, with a weak D call TRBD1 (5 bases). The V end lost 4 bases, the J end lost 5 bases, and 12 bases lay between the germline ends. The CDR3 contains 13 residues. In germline, CDR1 is SGHRS, CDR2 YFSETQ. The CDR3 nucleotides read TGCGCCAGCAGCGCCAGGGAGGCAACTGAAGCTTTCTTT. It specifies CASSAREATEAFF.

The CDR3 DNA sequence: TGTGCCAGCAGCGAGTCCTCTAGCGGGGGGAGGAATGAGCAGTTCTTC. The encoded protein is CASSESSSGGRNEQFF. The gene calls are TRBV9 and TRBJ2-1; 11 bases align to TRBD2. J gave up 7 bases and V 3 bases, and 9 bases lay outside the gene matches. This CDR3 region has 16 residues. Germline-derived CDR1 and CDR2 are SGDLS and YYNGEE.

The chain couples TRBV6-5 to TRBJ2-1, with D maybe TRBD1 (6 bases). Trimming took 6 bases from V and 0 from J, leaving 9 bases between them. The germline V gene has CDR1 MNHEY and CDR2 SVGAGI. The CDR3 covers 14 residues. The CDR3 DNA sequence: TGTGCCAGCAGCCAGACAGGCTCCTACAATGAGCAGTTCTTC. It encodes CASSQTGSYNEQFF.

The chain is built from TRBV5-1 and TRBJ1-1; D perhaps matches TRBD1 (5 bases). Germline values: CDR1 SGHRS, CDR2 YFSETQ. The V gene lost 1 base and the J gene lost 3 bases, with 10 bases spanning the gap. This CDR3 is 14 amino acids long. DNA for the CDR3: TGCGCCAGCAGCTTGATCGGGGGAGACACTGAAGCTTTCTTT. Its translation: CASSLIGGDTEAFF.

V is TRBV6-2 or TRBV6-3 and J is TRBJ1-1; D unclear. This CDR3 has 14 residues. In germline, CDR1 is MNHEY, CDR2 SVGEGT. Trimming left V 0 bases short and J 6 bases short, with 11 bases between. As DNA, the CDR3 is TGTGCCAGCAGTTACTCAGAGGGTACATCTGAAGCTTTCTTT. Protein: CASSYSEGTSEAFF.

The rearrangement links TRBV7-9 to TRBJ2-3; D may be TRBD1 (5 bases). There are 15 residues in the CDR3. Trimming stripped 4 bases from V and 0 bases from J, with 11 bases between. CDR1 SEHNR and CDR2 FQNEAQ come from the germline V gene (reference sequence). DNA of the CDR3: TGTGCCAGCAGCTCTCGACAGACTAGCACAGATACGCAGTATTTT. Translation gives CASSSRQTSTDTQYF. The full variable domain, completed using reference TRBV7-9 and TRBJ2-3, is DTGVSQNPRHKITKRGQNVTFRCDPISEHNRLYWYRQTLGQGPEFLTYFQNEAQLEKSRLLSDRFSAERPKGSFSTLEIQRTEQGDSAMYLCASSSRQTSTDTQYFGPGTRLTVL.

The chain has TRBV21-1 and TRBJ1-2; the table gives TRBD1 as D, unverified against the DNA. TRBV21-1 is given as a pseudogene. This CDR3 spans 14 amino acids. CDR3 sequence (DNA): TGTGCCAGCAGAGACAGGGCTTTGGACTATGGCTACACCTTC. Its protein is CASRDRALDYGYTF.

In this sample, this clone turned up once. V is TRBV19 and J is TRBJ1-4; 8 nucleotides agree with TRBD1. Germline V gene data show CDR1 as LNHDA and CDR2 as SQIVND (reference sequence). The CDR3 runs to 17 residues. V trimming: 1 base; J trimming: 1 base; junction bases outside the gene matches: 5. The DNA for the CDR3 is TGTGCCAGTAGTATAGCAGGGGGCGGAAGAACTAATGAAAAACTGTTTTTT. Translation gives CASSIAGGGRTNEKLFF.

The chain joins TRBV11-1 to TRBJ2-5; 9 nucleotides line up with TRBD1. CDR3 length equals 16 residues. The V gene's germline CDR1 is SGHAT and CDR2 FQDESV (reference sequence). V shed 6 bases and J 1 base; nucleotides not matched to a gene: 9. The CDR3 DNA reads TGTGCCAGCAGTTCCCCCGGGACAGGGACCCAAGAGACCCAGTACTTC. The encoded protein is CASSSPGTGTQETQYF.

The chain joins TRBV5-4 to TRBJ2-7, with a possible D match to TRBD1 (6 bases). Germline V lookup: CDR1 SGHNT, CDR2 YYREEE (reference sequence). The ends were cut back, 2 bases at V and 3 bases at J, with 12 bases in the middle. The length of the CDR3 is 14 residues. The CDR3 here is CASSFGDTYYEQYF. The CDR3 coding sequence is TGTGCCAGCAGCTTCGGGGACACCTACTACGAGCAGTACTTC.

CDR3 nucleotides: TGTGCCATCAGTGACGACAGAACACGCAATCAGCCCCAGCATTTT. It translates to CAISDDRTRNQPQHF. The chain recombines TRBV10-3 with TRBJ1-5; tentative D call: TRBD1 (5 bases). The V and J ends lost 3 bases and 2 bases respectively, with 11 bases between them. CDR3 length: 15 amino acids. From germline, CDR1 is ENHRY and CDR2 SYGVKD.

The CDR3 reads CASSPQVSNQPQHF. DNA for the CDR3: TGTGCCAGCTCACCACAGGTTAGCAATCAGCCCCAGCATTTT. The chain has TRBV18 and TRBJ1-5; D is unclear. Germline CDR1 reads KGHSH; CDR2 reads LQKENI. CDR3 length: 14 residues. Trimming left V 1 base short and J 0 bases short, with 4 bases between.